This is a list of T cell receptor beta chains from one sample in a study of CD8 T cells in ankylosing spondylitis. MiXCR, applied by TCRdb to the 5' RACE reads, yields one record per CDR3 protein. The profile shows hundreds of thousands of distinct CDR3 sequences, approximately 16% of them singletons. The sample taken for sequencing was blood, either unsorted or a sorted T cell fraction (not recorded which). All receptors derive from a male donor with ankylosing spondylitis. Both conserved end residues are part of each CDR3. Fields, in order: clone size, J gene, V gene, D gene, CDR3 length, CDR3 DNA, CDR3 protein. A D gene is named only where the DNA matches it firmly. Clone size, where shown, is once, few, many, or a class for clones that have expanded.

size: .; J: TRBJ1-1; V: TRBV10-3; D: .; length: 14; DNA: TGTGCCATCAGTATGGACAGACAAAACACTGAAGCTTTCTTT; CDR3: CAISMDRQNTEAFF
size: few; J: TRBJ1-2; V: TRBV29-1; D: TRBD1; length: 11; DNA: TGCAGCGCCACGGACAGGGGAGGCTACACCTTC; CDR3: CSATDRGGYTF
size: .; J: TRBJ2-1; V: TRBV4-1; D: .; length: 15; DNA: TGCGCCAGCAGCCAAGATGAGGGTGGGGCCTGGGAGCAGTTCTTC; CDR3: CASSQDEGGAWEQFF
size: .; J: TRBJ1-1; V: TRBV21-1; D: .; length: 17; DNA: TGTGCCAGCAGCAAAGACGGATCTGGGCTAAGGGGCACTGAAGCTTTCTTT; CDR3: CASSKDGSGLRGTEAFF
size: .; J: TRBJ2-5; V: TRBV6-5; D: TRBD1; length: 16; DNA: TGTGCCAGCAGTTCCTGGGACAGGGAGATGACAGAGACCCAGTACTTC; CDR3: CASSSWDREMTETQYF
size: .; J: TRBJ2-7; V: TRBV3-1; D: .; length: 15; DNA: TGTGCCAGCAGCCACGTAAGTTCAGGTTCCCTTGAGCAGTACTTC; CDR3: CASSHVSSGSLEQYF
size: few; J: TRBJ2-7; V: TRBV4-1; D: .; length: 13; DNA: TGCGCCAGCAGCCAAGATGGGACTCACGAGCAGTACTTC; CDR3: CASSQDGTHEQYF
size: .; J: TRBJ1-1; V: TRBV29-1; D: .; length: 12; DNA: TGCAGCGTTGTGGGGGAGACCGCTGAAGCTTTCTTT; CDR3: CSVVGETAEAFF
size: few; J: TRBJ2-7; V: TRBV4-1; D: TRBD2; length: 14; DNA: TGCGCCAGCAGCCAAGAGGGACTACAATACGAGCAGTACTTC; CDR3: CASSQEGLQYEQYF
size: few; J: TRBJ2-3; V: TRBV7-9; D: .; length: 14; DNA: TGTGCCAGCAGCGCGGACACTAGCACAGATACGCAGTATTTT; CDR3: CASSADTSTDTQYF
size: .; J: TRBJ2-2; V: TRBV9; D: .; length: 13; DNA: TGTGCCAGCAGCCCGAGGTGGGGCGGGGAGCTGTTTTTT; CDR3: CASSPRWGGELFF
size: many; J: TRBJ1-5; V: TRBV10-3; D: .; length: 14; DNA: TGTGCCAACCCGACAGGCTATAGCAATCAGCCCCAGCATTTT; CDR3: CANPTGYSNQPQHF
size: .; J: TRBJ2-1; V: TRBV27; D: .; length: 17; DNA: TGTGCCAGCAGTTTATTATCTGACTCCAGCTCCTACAATGAGCAGTTCTTC; CDR3: CASSLLSDSSSYNEQFF
size: .; J: TRBJ1-6; V: TRBV27; D: TRBD1; length: 14; DNA: TGTGCCAGCAGTTACAGGGCAGGGGGTTCACCCCTCCACTTT; CDR3: CASSYRAGGSPLHF
size: few; J: TRBJ1-5; V: TRBV7-4; D: TRBD1; length: 20; DNA: TGTGCCAGCAGCCGATTGGGGCGGGGACAGGGTGATTATAGCAATCAGCCCCAGCATTTT; CDR3: CASSRLGRGQGDYSNQPQHF
size: few; J: TRBJ1-1; V: TRBV19; D: .; length: 17; DNA: TGTGCCAGTAGTATTTGGGACACGAGGGATATGAACACTGAAGCTTTCTTT; CDR3: CASSIWDTRDMNTEAFF
size: .; J: TRBJ1-5; V: TRBV7-9; D: .; length: 11; DNA: TGTGCCACAGGGGGCAATCAGCCCCAGCATTTT; CDR3: CATGGNQPQHF
size: many; J: TRBJ2-2; V: TRBV29-1; D: .; length: 16; DNA: TGCAGCGCCCAGGATCAGAGGGATCGAACGGCCGGGGAGCTGTTTTTT; CDR3: CSAQDQRDRTAGELFF
size: few; J: TRBJ2-3; V: TRBV7-2; D: .; length: 16; DNA: TGTGCCAGCAGCTCCCCCGAGCCGCGTGGCACAGATACGCAGTATTTT; CDR3: CASSSPEPRGTDTQYF
size: .; J: TRBJ1-1; V: TRBV12-3/TRBV12-4; D: TRBD1; length: 13; DNA: TGTGCCAGCAAAGGGACAGGGCGGACTGAAGCTTTCTTT; CDR3: CASKGTGRTEAFF
size: .; J: TRBJ2-2; V: TRBV2; D: .; length: 14; DNA: TGTGCCAGCAAATGGCTAGTAAGCACCGGGGAGCTGTTTTTT; CDR3: CASKWLVSTGELFF
size: few; J: TRBJ2-3; V: TRBV20-1; D: .; length: 11; DNA: TGCAGTGCTAGAGTGGCAGATACGCAGTATTTT; CDR3: CSARVADTQYF
size: .; J: TRBJ2-5; V: TRBV7-9; D: TRBD1; length: 15; DNA: TGTGCCAGCAGCTTAGCGACAGGGGGCGAAAAGACCCAGTACTTC; CDR3: CASSLATGGEKTQYF
size: few; J: TRBJ2-3; V: TRBV20-1; D: .; length: 16; DNA: TGCAGTGCTAGAGATCTTCGGACGACCCTCACAGATACGCAGTATTTT; CDR3: CSARDLRTTLTDTQYF
size: .; J: TRBJ2-1; V: TRBV11-1; D: TRBD1; length: 20; DNA: TGTGCCAGCAGCTCCGGACCGGGACAGGGGCAGATTAGAGGTAACAATGAGCAGTTCTTC; CDR3: CASSSGPGQGQIRGNNEQFF
size: .; J: TRBJ2-7; V: TRBV27; D: .; length: 14; DNA: TGTGCCAGCAGCCAATGGGGAGTGGGCTACGAGCAGTACTTC; CDR3: CASSQWGVGYEQYF
size: many; J: TRBJ2-5; V: TRBV12-3/TRBV12-4; D: TRBD2; length: 20; DNA: TGTGCCAGCAGTGAACGAGCGGGGGCTAGCGGGAAACAGTACCAAGAGACCCAGTACTTC; CDR3: CASSERAGASGKQYQETQYF
size: few; J: TRBJ2-2; V: TRBV12-3/TRBV12-4; D: .; length: 15; DNA: TGTGCCAGCAGGGGGGGGGCAACAGGGACCGGGGAGCTGTTTTTT; CDR3: CASRGGATGTGELFF